A single sample is the source of the 31 T cell receptor beta chains below, sequenced in a study of CD8+CD57+ T cells in acquired aplastic anemia. It was patients with CD8+CD57+ cell expansion by flow cytometry who were chosen for sequencing. Genomic DNA, the template, was used for profiling of the TCR beta VDJ and CDR3. TCRdb reprocessed the reads via MiXCR and lists one record per CDR3 protein. Found here are some 170,000 distinct CDR3 sequences, 40% to 55% of them singletons; the top ten hold more than 0.85%. The specimen sequenced was sorted CD4+, CD8+, or CD8+CD57+ T cells (not recorded which) from PBMCs. Receptor source: a human donor with aplastic anemia.

This clonotype was seen many times. The J gene is TRBJ2-5, the V gene TRBV5-1; 7 bases map to TRBD2. Germline values: CDR1 SGHRS, CDR2 YFSETQ. The CDR3 is 16 residues long. V gave up 3 bases and J gave up 1 base; unmatched junction bases: 9. The CDR3 reads CASSSGTTGFQETQYF. In DNA form, the CDR3 reads TGCGCCAGCAGCTCCGGGACTACTGGGTTCCAAGAGACCCAGTACTTC.

The chain employs TRBV15 and TRBJ2-7; 10 nucleotides align to TRBD2. The CDR3 is 16 residues long. CDR1 LNHNV and CDR2 YYDKDF come from the germline V gene (reference sequence). The trim removed 0 bases at V and 2 bases at J, leaving 4 bases unmatched. CDR3 coding DNA: TGTGCCACCAGCAGAGAGCGGACTAGCGGTGCCTACGAGCAGTACTTC. It specifies CATSRERTSGAYEQYF. Combining the CDR3 with reference TRBV15 and TRBJ2-7 gives the whole variable domain DAMVIQNPRYQVTQFGKPVTLSCSQTLNHNVMYWYQQKSSQAPKLLFHYYDKDFNNEADTPDNFQSRRPNTSFCFLDIRSPGLGDTAMYLCATSRERTSGAYEQYFGPGTRLTVT.

This clonotype was picked up many times. The chain combines TRBV2 with TRBJ1-4; D is unclear. The germline CDR1 and CDR2 sequences are SNHLY and FYNNEI. Trimming removed 2 bases at V and 8 bases at J, with 18 bases between. The CDR3 consists of 16 residues. The CDR3: CASSELRNPYGEKLFF. The DNA of the CDR3 is TGTGCCAGCAGTGAATTACGGAACCCGTATGGGGAAAAACTGTTTTTT.

This clonotype was seen only a few times. The chain joins TRBV7-9 to TRBJ1-6, with a tentative D call TRBD1 (5 bases). The germline V gene has CDR1 SEHNR and CDR2 FQNEAQ (reference sequence). The CDR3 is made up of 14 amino acids. V was pared by 5 bases and J by 7 bases, with 12 bases between. The CDR3 bases are TGTGCCAGCAGCCCCCGGACAATCAATTCACCCCTCCACTTT. This translates into CASSPRTINSPLHF.

This clonotype was seen once. The V gene is TRBV20-1, the J gene TRBJ2-3; D might be TRBD1 or TRBD2, each matching 6 bases. CDR1 and CDR2 (germline): DFQATT, SNEGSKA (reference sequence). Trimming stripped 3 bases from V and 5 bases from J, with 15 bases between. This CDR3 has 14 amino acids. This CDR3 reads CSASGGPRRDTQYF. In nucleotides, the CDR3 is TGCAGTGCTAGCGGGGGCCCGCGGAGAGATACGCAGTATTTT.

This clonotype has a handful of counts. This sequence joins TRBV7-6 and TRBJ2-7; perhaps TRBD1 as D (5 bases). The DNA end favors TRBJ2-5, so the J call may be wrong. Germline V CDR1 and CDR2: SGHVS, FNYEAQ. The CDR3 consists of 13 residues. CDR3 DNA sequence: TGTGCCAGCAGCCCCAGGGTCCAAGAGACCCAGTACTTC. Amino acid sequence: CASSPRVQETQYF.

This clonotype occurred a few times. The J gene is TRBJ2-1, the V gene TRBV27, with D possibly being TRBD1 (5 bases). The V end was cut by 6 bases, the J end by 9 bases, with 21 bases between. Germline CDR1 is MNHEY and CDR2 is SMNVEV (reference sequence). The CDR3 totals 15 residues. The CDR3 nucleotides read TGTGCCAGCAGCCCCCAGGGATACCCTTTGTTTGAGCAGTTCTTC. Its protein product is CASSPQGYPLFEQFF.

In this sample, this clonotype turned up many times. The chain has TRBV2 and TRBJ2-1; D remains ambiguous. The CDR3 spans 13 residues. Germline CDR1 is SNHLY and CDR2 is FYNNEI. V was pared by 4 bases and J by 6 bases, with 10 bases between. The CDR3 spells CASSAGSTNEQFF. The CDR3 DNA reads as TGTGCCAGCAGTGCCGGGTCCACCAATGAGCAGTTCTTC.

The V call is TRBV24-1, the J call TRBJ1-5; tentatively, D is TRBD1 (6 bases). CDR3 length equals 13 residues. Germline CDR1 is KGHDR and CDR2 is SFDVKD. Trimming cost V 4 bases and J 6 bases, with 9 bases left between them. CDR3 coding DNA: TGTGCCACCAGTGACAGGGGAGGTCAGCCCCAGCATTTT. Translation gives CATSDRGGQPQHF.

This clonotype appeared a few times. The gene calls are TRBV2 and TRBJ1-1; a weak D match, TRBD1 (5 bases). Germline V gene lookup returns CDR1 SNHLY and CDR2 FYNNEI. The CDR3 has 13 residues. V lost 3 bases and J 5 bases, leaving 10 bases between the germline ends. The CDR3 sequence: CASSESGRTEAFF. The DNA for the CDR3 is TGTGCCAGCAGTGAGTCAGGGAGGACTGAAGCTTTCTTT.

The genes are TRBV24-1 and TRBJ2-2; TRBD2 is a possible D gene (6 bases). The CDR3 is 15 amino acids. The germline V gene encodes CDR1 KGHDR and CDR2 SFDVKD. V lost 3 bases and J lost 4, with 11 bases in between. The CDR3 protein is CATSDAGIPTGELFF. The CDR3 DNA reads as TGTGCCACCAGTGATGCGGGGATCCCCACCGGGGAGCTGTTTTTT.

The genes are TRBV12-3 or TRBV12-4 and TRBJ2-7; 9 nucleotides match TRBD1. The V and J ends lost 5 bases and 7 bases, in that order; junction bases with no gene match: 12. The CDR3 totals 15 residues. DNA for the CDR3: TGTGCCAGCAGTGGAGGACAGGGGAAGATGACAGAGCAGTACTTC. Residues: CASSGGQGKMTEQYF.

This chain connects TRBV7-6 to TRBJ2-6; 8 positions agree with TRBD1. V shed 1 base and J 3 bases; nucleotides not matched to a gene: 17. CDR1 and CDR2 (germline): SGHVS, FNYEAQ. The CDR3 runs to 21 residues. The CDR3: CASSLGSDRGLPSVGANVLTF. In nucleotides, the CDR3 is TGTGCCAGCAGCTTAGGATCCGACAGGGGTCTTCCTTCGGTTGGGGCCAACGTCCTGACTTTC.

The rearrangement joins TRBV9 to TRBJ1-2; 9 bases map to TRBD1. The V gene end was trimmed by 0 bases and the J gene end by 8 bases; junction bases not matched to a gene: 8. Per germline, CDR1 SGDLS and CDR2 YYNGEE. CDR3 size: 15 residues. This CDR3 is CASSVGGTGQRGYTF. DNA of the CDR3: TGTGCCAGCAGCGTAGGTGGGACAGGGCAACGCGGCTACACCTTC.

Worth noting for this clonotype: This likely comes from a read error, as the CDR3 has no conserved phenylalanine or tryptophan at its end. The chain is built from TRBV10-3 and TRBJ2-2; D may match TRBD1 or TRBD2 (5 bases each). The CDR3 totals 13 residues. Germline V gene sequence: CDR1 ENHRY, CDR2 SYGVKD. The CDR3 loop reads CAIGDGNTGELFS. The CDR3 DNA reads as TGTGCCATCGGGGACGGGAACACTGGGGAGCTGTTTTCT.

The V gene is TRBV24-1, the J gene TRBJ2-5; 14 nucleotides align to TRBD2. The CDR3 is made up of 13 amino acids. Germline assignment: CDR1 KGHDR and CDR2 SFDVKD. The V and J ends lost 10 bases and 4 bases, in that order; junction bases with no gene match: 1. CDR3 bases: TGTGCCACTGGGACTAGCGGGAGAGAGACCCAGTACTTC. Translation: CATGTSGRETQYF.

There are many counts of this clonotype. The chain employs TRBV11-2 and TRBJ2-3; tentatively, D is TRBD1 (6 bases). Trimming pared 4 bases from V and 11 bases from J, leaving 13 bases between. Germline CDR1 and CDR2: SGHAT and FQNNGV. The CDR3 is 12 residues long. CDR3 region: CASSSLTGQQYF. CDR3 nucleotide sequence: TGTGCCAGCAGCTCCCTAACAGGGCAGCAGTATTTT.

The V call is TRBV4-3, the J call TRBJ1-2; D might be TRBD1 (5 bases). Germline assignment: CDR1 LGHNA and CDR2 YSLEER. This CDR3 has 16 residues. The V end was cut by 0 bases, the J end by 3 bases, with 14 bases between. The CDR3 sequence is CASSQEAQGRDYGYTF. DNA of the CDR3: TGCGCCAGCAGCCAAGAAGCCCAGGGACGGGACTATGGCTACACCTTC.

The rearrangement uses TRBV20-1 and TRBJ2-7; 9 bases are shared with TRBD1. The CDR3 totals 14 residues. Trimming removed 0 bases from V and 3 bases from J; junction bases left unmatched: 3. CDR1 and CDR2 (germline): DFQATT, SNEGSKA (reference sequence). The DNA for the CDR3 is TGCAGTGCTAGAGATCGGACAGGGGACTACGAGCAGTACTTC. This encodes CSARDRTGDYEQYF.

The chain recombines TRBV25-1 with TRBJ1-1; D not resolved. Germline CDR1 MGHDK, CDR2 SYGVNS. This CDR3 has 14 amino acids. V lost 8 bases and J lost 2, with 15 bases in between. For the CDR3, the DNA is TGTGCCAGCCCCCCTTCGGGCGGAAACACTGAAGCTTTCTTT. Translation gives CASPPSGGNTEAFF. Full variable domain (outside the CDR3, taken from reference TRBV25-1 and TRBJ1-1): EADIYQTPRYLVIGTGKKITLECSQTMGHDKMYWYQQDPGMELHLIHYSYGVNSTEKGDLSSESTVSRIRTEHFPLTLESARPSHTSQYLCASPPSGGNTEAFFGQGTRLTVV.

The chain joins TRBV3-1 to TRBJ1-1, with a weak D call TRBD1 (5 bases). The CDR3 is 13 residues long. Trimming removed 4 bases from V and 8 bases from J, with 14 bases in between. Germline lookup yields CDR1 LGHDT and CDR2 YNNKEL (reference sequence). In DNA form, the CDR3 reads TGTGCCAGCAGCCTCGACGGGACCTCAGAAGCTTTCTTT. It translates to CASSLDGTSEAFF.

This clonotype came up once. This chain's CDR3 is CASSALAPRSTDTQYF. Here the CDR3 DNA reads TGTGCCAGCAGTGCTCTGGCGCCCAGAAGCACAGATACGCAGTATTTT. The V call is TRBV6-1, the J call TRBJ2-3; D remains ambiguous. The V end was cut by 4 bases, the J end by 0 bases, with 14 bases between. Looked up from germline, CDR1 is MNHNS and CDR2 is SASEGT. The CDR3 extends over 16 amino acids.

This clonotype was seen at least ten times. The chain employs TRBV12-3 or TRBV12-4 and TRBJ1-5, with 7 bases lining up with TRBD1. V trimming: 6 bases; J trimming: 4 bases; junction bases outside the gene matches: 6. The CDR3 runs 14 residues. The CDR3 region is CASRGQLTNQPQHF. Here the CDR3 DNA reads TGTGCCAGCAGGGGACAGCTCACAAATCAGCCCCAGCATTTT.

This clonotype has just a few counts. The chain links TRBV19 to TRBJ2-7; possibly TRBD1 or TRBD2 for D (5 bases each). Trimming stripped 0 bases from V and 0 bases from J, with 9 bases between. The CDR3 totals 15 residues. CDR1 LNHDA and CDR2 SQIVND come from the germline V gene (reference sequence). CDR3 region: CASSIEGDLSYEQYF. Written as DNA, the CDR3 is TGTGCCAGTAGTATAGAGGGGGACCTCTCCTACGAGCAGTACTTC.

Details on this clonotype: This may be a read error: a much more frequent sequence differs by one nucleotide. The rearrangement links TRBV5-1 to TRBJ2-5; 11 bases fit TRBD1. Germline lookup yields CDR1 SGHRS and CDR2 YFSETQ. The CDR3 covers 14 residues. In nucleotides, the CDR3 is TGCGCCAGTACCGGACAGGGGGCCCAAGAGACCCGGTACTTC. Its protein product is CASTGQGAQETRYF.

The rearrangement links TRBV11-2 to TRBJ2-1, with a tentative D call TRBD2 (5 bases). The germline V gene has CDR1 SGHAT and CDR2 FQNNGV. The CDR3 covers 14 residues. Deletions cut 0 bases from V and 2 bases from J, with 5 bases between. In nucleotides, the CDR3 is TGTGCCAGCAGCTTAGAGCGGGCCTACAATGAGCAGTTCTTC. Amino acids: CASSLERAYNEQFF.

The sample holds many counts of this clonotype. The chain uses TRBV2 and TRBJ1-1, with D tentatively TRBD1 (6 bases). The germline V gene encodes CDR1 SNHLY and CDR2 FYNNEI. The CDR3 covers 13 residues. Deletions cut 5 bases from V and 3 bases from J, with 10 bases between. The DNA for the CDR3 is TGTGCCAGCAGTCCTACAGGGTACACTGAAGCTTTCTTT. This translates into CASSPTGYTEAFF.

This clonotype has ten or more counts. This rearrangement joins TRBV6-1 to TRBJ1-5; no clear D. CDR1 and CDR2 (germline): MNHNS, SASEGT. With 7 bases removed from V and 0 bases from J, the gap between germline ends came to 7 bases. The CDR3 runs 13 residues. DNA for the CDR3: TGTGCCAGCACTCTCACTAGCAATCAGCCCCAGCATTTT. The encoded protein is CASTLTSNQPQHF.

The rearrangement uses TRBV29-1 and TRBJ2-3, with TRBD2 matching 13 bases. The CDR3 is 16 amino acids. In germline, CDR1 is SQVTM, CDR2 ANQGSEA. V dropped 6 bases and J dropped 5; count of bases not matched to a gene: 11. In DNA, the CDR3 is TGCAGCGTCGCGGGACTAGCGGGACCGGGAGAAGATACGCAGTATTTT. Amino acids: CSVAGLAGPGEDTQYF.

In this sample, this clonotype turned up a few times. A much larger clone differs from this one at a single base, so this may be a read error. CDR3 residues: CASSLDPAEEQLF. CDR3 nucleotide sequence: TGTGCCAGCAGCTTGGATCCAGCGGAGGAGCAGCTCTTC. The chain joins TRBV11-2 to TRBJ2-1; possible D gene TRBD2, 5 bases. Germline values: CDR1 SGHAT, CDR2 FQNNGV. The CDR3 has 13 amino acids.

This clonotype came up many times. The chain couples TRBV29-1 to TRBJ2-3, with D perhaps TRBD2 (6 bases). The CDR3 length is 15 residues. Trimming took off 3 bases at V and 5 bases at J, with 18 bases between the two ends. The germline CDR1 and CDR2 sequences are SQVTM and ANQGSEA. The CDR3 nucleotides are TGCAGCGTTGAGGACGGGCTAGCGTTGAGAGATACGCAGTATTTT. Amino acid sequence: CSVEDGLALRDTQYF.